A selection of T cell receptor beta chains follows, all from one sample in a study of vaccination effects on CD4 cells after COVID-19. Profiling relied on immunoSEQ multiplex PCR, and the TCRdb table lists in-frame clones only, not all of them. The data hold fewer than 65,000 clones, with 75% observed a single time. These receptors have no identified antigens. The sequenced sample was CD4+ T cells from PBMCs cultured with HCoV-OC43 spike peptides, obtained before COVID-19 vaccination. The receptors originated from a human donor who received a COVID-19 vaccine. Both conserved end residues are part of each CDR3. The D gene is left open where the match is weak. Expanded clones are given a class, and other clones once, few, many or no size at all.

clone_size: once
v_call: TRBV5-1
d_call: NA
j_call: TRBJ2-5
cdr3_aa: CASSFLGREETQYF
cdr3_nt: TGCGCCAGCAGCTTTCTGGGGCGTGAAGAGACCCAGTACTTC

clone_size: NA
v_call: TRBV2
d_call: NA
j_call: TRBJ1-5
cdr3_aa: CASSDWYWADYTNQPQHF
cdr3_nt: TGTGCCAGCAGTGATTGGTATTGGGCGGACTATACCAATCAGCCCCAGCATTTT

clone_size: NA
v_call: TRBV5-1
d_call: TRBD2
j_call: TRBJ2-1
cdr3_aa: CASSLAGVGYNEQFF
cdr3_nt: TGCGCCAGCAGCTTAGCGGGGGTCGGGTACAATGAGCAGTTCTTC

clone_size: NA
v_call: TRBV12-3/TRBV12-4
d_call: NA
j_call: TRBJ1-2
cdr3_aa: CASSLDTYGYTF
cdr3_nt: TGTGCCAGCAGCCTAGACACCTATGGCTACACCTTC

clone_size: few
v_call: TRBV29-1
d_call: NA
j_call: TRBJ2-4
cdr3_aa: CSVGRVGPKNIQYF
cdr3_nt: TGCAGCGTTGGGAGGGTCGGGCCCAAAAACATTCAGTACTTC

clone_size: NA
v_call: TRBV3-1/TRBV3-2
d_call: NA
j_call: TRBJ2-1
cdr3_aa: CASSQVPRQTINNEQFF
cdr3_nt: TGTGCCAGCAGCCAAGTCCCCAGACAGACCATAAACAATGAGCAGTTCTTC

clone_size: NA
v_call: TRBV6-5
d_call: NA
j_call: TRBJ2-5
cdr3_aa: CASSLGGEQETQYF
cdr3_nt: TGTGCCAGCAGTCTGGGGGGAGAACAAGAGACCCAGTACTTC

clone_size: NA
v_call: TRBV5-1
d_call: NA
j_call: TRBJ1-2
cdr3_aa: CASSLAGREGGYTF
cdr3_nt: TGCGCCAGCAGCTTGGCGGGGAGAGAAGGGGGCTACACCTTC

clone_size: NA
v_call: TRBV6-5
d_call: NA
j_call: TRBJ1-2
cdr3_aa: CASSSHVGGYTF
cdr3_nt: TGTGCCAGCAGTTCCCACGTGGGAGGCTACACCTTC

clone_size: NA
v_call: TRBV30
d_call: TRBD1
j_call: TRBJ1-1
cdr3_aa: CAWSLSGGTEAFF
cdr3_nt: TGTGCCTGGAGTCTCTCAGGGGGCACTGAAGCTTTCTTT

clone_size: NA
v_call: TRBV30
d_call: NA
j_call: TRBJ1-4
cdr3_aa: CAWSALRGDGEKLFF
cdr3_nt: TGTGCCTGGAGTGCCCTACGGGGGGACGGCGAAAAACTGTTTTTT

clone_size: NA
v_call: TRBV9
d_call: TRBD1
j_call: TRBJ2-5
cdr3_aa: CASSMGTVETQYF
cdr3_nt: TGTGCCAGCAGCATGGGGACAGTAGAGACCCAGTACTTC

clone_size: NA
v_call: TRBV19
d_call: TRBD1
j_call: TRBJ2-5
cdr3_aa: CASSTTATGIQETQYF
cdr3_nt: TGTGCCAGTAGTACTACGGCGACAGGGATCCAAGAGACCCAGTACTTC

clone_size: NA
v_call: TRBV5-1
d_call: TRBD1
j_call: TRBJ1-4
cdr3_aa: CASSWPTGGTNEKLFF
cdr3_nt: TGCGCCAGCAGCTGGCCGACAGGGGGAACTAATGAAAAACTGTTTTTT

clone_size: NA
v_call: TRBV28
d_call: NA
j_call: TRBJ1-2
cdr3_aa: CASSSTGISDHGYTF
cdr3_nt: TGTGCCAGCAGTTCAACAGGGATAAGCGATCATGGCTACACCTTC

clone_size: once
v_call: TRBV6-5
d_call: NA
j_call: TRBJ1-5
cdr3_aa: CASSYSWDSGNQPQHF
cdr3_nt: TGTGCCAGCAGTTACTCGTGGGACTCAGGCAATCAGCCCCAGCATTTT

clone_size: once
v_call: TRBV5-1
d_call: TRBD2
j_call: TRBJ2-1
cdr3_aa: CASSSTSANSYNEQFF
cdr3_nt: TGCGCCAGCAGCTCGACTAGCGCGAATTCCTACAATGAGCAGTTCTTC

clone_size: NA
v_call: TRBV10-2
d_call: TRBD2
j_call: TRBJ2-4
cdr3_aa: CASRDAGGTRRYF
cdr3_nt: TGCGCCAGCAGGGACGCGGGGGGGACTAGGCGGTACTTC

clone_size: NA
v_call: TRBV25-1
d_call: NA
j_call: TRBJ1-4
cdr3_aa: CASSEGGTGEKLFF
cdr3_nt: TGTGCCAGCAGTGAGGGGGGGACTGGTGAAAAACTGTTTTTT

clone_size: NA
v_call: TRBV11-3
d_call: TRBD1
j_call: TRBJ2-5
cdr3_aa: CASSFGGTGRETQYF
cdr3_nt: TGTGCCAGCAGCTTTGGTGGGACAGGACGAGAGACCCAGTACTTC

clone_size: NA
v_call: TRBV2
d_call: NA
j_call: TRBJ1-4
cdr3_aa: CASSGEAVEKLFF
cdr3_nt: TGTGCCAGCAGTGGAGAGGCGGTGGAAAAACTGTTTTTT

clone_size: once
v_call: TRBV30
d_call: TRBD2
j_call: TRBJ2-3
cdr3_aa: CAWSGTSGGPADTQYF
cdr3_nt: TGTGCCTGGAGTGGGACTAGCGGGGGTCCCGCAGATACGCAGTATTTT

clone_size: NA
v_call: TRBV30
d_call: TRBD1
j_call: TRBJ1-5
cdr3_aa: CAWSVSVDRARSQPQHF
cdr3_nt: TGTGCCTGGAGTGTATCAGTGGACAGGGCGAGGAGTCAGCCCCAGCATTTT

clone_size: NA
v_call: TRBV7-9
d_call: TRBD2
j_call: TRBJ2-1
cdr3_aa: CASSPRLAGGQQFF
cdr3_nt: TGTGCCAGCAGCCCCAGACTAGCGGGGGGACAGCAGTTCTTC

clone_size: NA
v_call: TRBV30
d_call: NA
j_call: TRBJ1-4
cdr3_aa: CAWSPPGWGEKLFF
cdr3_nt: TGTGCCTGGAGTCCTCCAGGGTGGGGTGAAAAACTGTTTTTT

clone_size: NA
v_call: TRBV12-3/TRBV12-4
d_call: NA
j_call: TRBJ2-3
cdr3_aa: CASSVSTDTQYF
cdr3_nt: TGTGCCAGCAGTGTGTCTACAGATACGCAGTATTTT

clone_size: NA
v_call: TRBV3-1/TRBV3-2
d_call: NA
j_call: TRBJ2-1
cdr3_aa: CASSDFSFMSYNEQFF
cdr3_nt: TGTGCCAGCAGTGATTTCAGCTTTATGTCCTACAATGAGCAGTTCTTC

clone_size: NA
v_call: TRBV19
d_call: NA
j_call: TRBJ1-5
cdr3_aa: CASSIRDSNQPQHF
cdr3_nt: TGTGCCAGTAGTATCCGGGACAGCAATCAGCCCCAGCATTTT

clone_size: NA
v_call: TRBV27
d_call: NA
j_call: TRBJ2-3
cdr3_aa: CASRPRRTIGDTQYF
cdr3_nt: TGTGCCAGCCGCCCTCGTCGGACTATAGGAGATACGCAGTATTTT

clone_size: NA
v_call: TRBV4-2
d_call: NA
j_call: TRBJ1-2
cdr3_aa: CASSQGHGTLYGYTF
cdr3_nt: TGTGCCAGCAGCCAAGGGCACGGAACACTCTATGGCTACACCTTC

clone_size: NA
v_call: TRBV6-2/TRBV6-3
d_call: NA
j_call: TRBJ2-3
cdr3_aa: CASSDTLTDTQYF
cdr3_nt: TGTGCCAGCAGTGACACGTTGACAGATACGCAGTATTTT

clone_size: NA
v_call: TRBV7-2
d_call: TRBD1
j_call: TRBJ2-5
cdr3_aa: CASSTRGQGRETQYF
cdr3_nt: TGTGCCAGCAGCACCCGAGGACAGGGAAGGGAGACCCAGTACTTC

clone_size: few
v_call: TRBV4-1
d_call: NA
j_call: TRBJ2-1
cdr3_aa: CASSLVPRRNEQFF
cdr3_nt: TGCGCCAGCAGCCTTGTCCCGAGGAGGAATGAGCAGTTCTTC

clone_size: NA
v_call: TRBV5-1
d_call: NA
j_call: TRBJ2-5
cdr3_aa: CASSPPAGTQETQYF
cdr3_nt: TGCGCCAGCAGCCCCCCCGCGGGAACTCAAGAGACCCAGTACTTC

clone_size: NA
v_call: TRBV7-9
d_call: NA
j_call: TRBJ1-1
cdr3_aa: CASSPQGTMNTEAFF
cdr3_nt: TGTGCCAGCAGCCCCCAGGGGACTATGAACACTGAAGCTTTCTTT

clone_size: few
v_call: TRBV2
d_call: TRBD1
j_call: TRBJ2-1
cdr3_aa: CASSFQGDEQFF
cdr3_nt: TGTGCCAGCAGTTTCCAGGGGGATGAGCAGTTCTTC

clone_size: NA
v_call: TRBV10-1
d_call: TRBD1
j_call: TRBJ2-5
cdr3_aa: CASSLGQAETQYF
cdr3_nt: TGCGCCAGCAGTCTGGGACAGGCGGAGACCCAGTACTTC

clone_size: NA
v_call: TRBV5-1
d_call: NA
j_call: TRBJ2-3
cdr3_aa: CASSAERRSTDTQYF
cdr3_nt: TGCGCCAGCAGCGCTGAACGGAGGAGCACAGATACGCAGTATTTT

clone_size: NA
v_call: TRBV1
d_call: NA
j_call: TRBJ2-5
cdr3_aa: CTSSQDRGLAGGPTNQETQYF
cdr3_nt: TGCACCAGCAGCCAAGATCGGGGACTAGCGGGGGGGCCGACCAACCAAGAGACCCAGTACTTC

clone_size: NA
v_call: TRBV3-1/TRBV3-2
d_call: NA
j_call: TRBJ1-1
cdr3_aa: CASSHGPNREAFF
cdr3_nt: TGTGCCAGCAGCCATGGTCCAAACCGCGAGGCTTTCTTT

clone_size: NA
v_call: TRBV7-8
d_call: NA
j_call: TRBJ1-1
cdr3_aa: CASSLVGDTEAFF
cdr3_nt: TGTGCCAGCAGCTTAGTGGGGGATACTGAAGCTTTCTTT

clone_size: NA
v_call: TRBV6-6
d_call: NA
j_call: TRBJ1-1
cdr3_aa: CASSYSLEGLRTEAFF
cdr3_nt: TGTGCCAGCAGTTACTCGTTAGAAGGGTTGAGAACTGAAGCTTTCTTT

clone_size: once
v_call: TRBV5-1
d_call: TRBD2
j_call: TRBJ2-5
cdr3_aa: CASSLRTAGLQEAQYF
cdr3_nt: TGCGCCAGCAGCCTACGTACAGCGGGGCTCCAAGAGGCCCAGTACTTC